These 11 T cell receptor beta chains originate from one sample sequenced in a study of blood T cell repertoires in COVID-19. Clones were sequenced by immunoSEQ multiplex PCR, and TCRdb holds only the in-frame ones, with some missing. The repertoire holds 130,000 to 150,000 clones, 85% to 90% seen once, with about 2.5% in the top ten. Sample: peripheral blood. These TCRs come from a human donor in a cohort sampled during active COVID-19.

CDR3: CASSERRGGPKTQYF. The CDR3, as DNA: TGTGCCAGCAGTGAACGGCGGGGGGGCCCTAAGACCCAGTACTTC. V gene TRBV6-1 combines with J gene TRBJ2-5, with TRBD2 identical over 9 bases. After removal of 2 bases from V and 6 bases from J, the junction contained 7 bases not matched to a gene. CDR3 length: 15 residues. Germline CDR1 and CDR2: MNHNS and SASEGT.

This clone came up a few times. The chain employs TRBV23-1 and TRBJ2-7; 7 bases are a match to TRBD1. TRBV23-1 is assigned to the ORF class and has an uncertain function. V trimming: 6 bases; J trimming: 1 base; junction bases outside the gene matches: 12. The CDR3 is made up of 16 amino acids. CDR3 amino acids: CASSHGKAGGSYEQYF. In nucleotides, the CDR3 is TGCGCCAGCAGCCACGGTAAGGCAGGGGGATCCTACGAGCAGTACTTC.

The gene calls are TRBV18 and TRBJ1-6, with D unclear. Trimming stripped 3 bases from V and 14 bases from J, with 11 bases between. Germline V gene lookup returns CDR1 KGHSH and CDR2 LQKENI. The CDR3 spans 12 residues. Here the CDR3 reads CASSPQALTLHF. The CDR3 DNA is TGTGCCAGCTCACCCCAGGCGTTGACCCTCCACTTT.

The sample holds one count of this clone. The chain has TRBV7-6 and TRBJ2-6; 11 bases are shared with TRBD1. Germline values: CDR1 SGHVS, CDR2 FNYEAQ. The V segment lost 11 bases and the J segment 1 base; nucleotides outside the gene matches: 7. This CDR3 is built from 16 residues. This CDR3 reads CAGGQGALSGANVLTF. The DNA of the CDR3 is TGTGCCGGAGGACAGGGGGCACTTTCTGGGGCCAACGTCCTGACTTTC.

This clone was observed once. The chain carries TRBV5-1 and TRBJ2-1; TRBD1 might be the D (6 bases). This CDR3 has 14 residues. Trimming took 4 bases from V and 2 from J, leaving 10 bases between them. Germline loops: CDR1 SGHRS, CDR2 YFSETQ. Here the CDR3 DNA reads TGCGCCAGCAGCCCACAGGGCGCCTACAATGAGCAGTTCTTC. Its translation is CASSPQGAYNEQFF. The whole variable domain, filled in from reference TRBV5-1 and TRBJ2-1, reads KAGVTQTPRYLIKTRGQQVTLSCSPISGHRSVSWYQQTPGQGLQFLFEYFSETQRNKGNFPGRFSGRQFSNSRSEMNVSTLELGDSALYLCASSPQGAYNEQFFGPGTRLTVL.

The chain links TRBV4-2 to TRBJ2-3; 11 bases are a match to TRBD2. V gave up 1 base and J gave up 1 base; unmatched junction bases: 4. The germline gives CDR1 LGHNA, CDR2 YNFKEQ. The CDR3 covers 17 residues. CDR3 DNA: TGTGCCAGCAGCCAAGCCCCTAGCGGGGGGCGCACAGATACGCAGTATTTT. This encodes CASSQAPSGGRTDTQYF.

The genes are TRBV28 and TRBJ2-7; the D gene is possibly TRBD2 (5 bases). The germline V gene encodes CDR1 MDHEN and CDR2 SYDVKM. The V and J ends lost 7 bases and 2 bases respectively, with 9 bases between them. The CDR3 is made up of 12 amino acids. This CDR3 reads CASKRGPYEQYF. CDR3 nucleotides: TGTGCCAGCAAAAGAGGGCCCTACGAGCAGTACTTC.

The rearrangement links TRBV27 to TRBJ2-1, with 12 nucleotides matching TRBD2. The CDR3 is 17 residues long. Germline V gene sequence: CDR1 MNHEY, CDR2 SMNVEV (reference sequence). The junction had 4 bases not matched to a gene; V was cut back by 4 bases and J by 0 bases. CDR3 sequence reads: CASSSRTSGNSYNEQFF. The CDR3 DNA is TGTGCCAGCAGTTCACGGACTAGCGGGAACTCCTACAATGAGCAGTTCTTC.

V and J are TRBV7-2 and TRBJ1-2; TRBD1 is a possible D gene (6 bases). Trimming took 5 bases from V and 1 from J, leaving 17 bases between them. The CDR3 covers 16 residues. From germline, CDR1 is SGHTA and CDR2 FQGNSA. CDR3 coding DNA: TGTGCCAGCAGCCTCAACTTGGACAGCTTTAACTATGGCTACACCTTC. Its protein is CASSLNLDSFNYGYTF.

The chain carries TRBV7-3 and TRBJ2-5; 12 positions match TRBD1. Trimming took 4 bases from V and 3 from J; bases not matched to a gene: 9. CDR1 SGHTA and CDR2 FQGTGA come from the germline V gene. This CDR3 contains 17 residues. CDR3 region: CASSSRDRGRFEETQYF. CDR3 DNA: TGTGCCAGCAGCTCCCGGGACAGGGGGCGCTTTGAAGAGACCCAGTACTTC.

The gene calls are TRBV7-8 and TRBJ1-6; D call uncertain. Germline V CDR1 and CDR2: SGHVS, FQNEAQ. Trimming removed 3 bases at V and 7 bases at J, with 10 bases between. The CDR3 is 14 residues long. This CDR3 is CASSFSGKNSPLHF. CDR3 in DNA: TGTGCCAGCAGCTTTTCGGGGAAAAATTCACCCCTCCACTTT.